This T cell receptor (beta chain) was profiled in a study of cytomegalovirus exposure and HLA in healthy donors. Findings and caveats of the study: High specificity and sensitivity for cytomegalovirus status were reported for the classifier. In an earlier analysis, in about 530 donors, most V segments appeared productive either ~87% or ~30% of the time. TCR beta V- and J-gene trimming was later associated with a missense DCLRE1C variant.

V shed 4 bases and J shed 4 bases, with 8 bases lying between them. The CDR3 has 12 residues. Germline lookup yields CDR1 SGHRS and CDR2 YFSETQ. The study sampled nominally healthy donors, though unrecorded immune exposures were likely. Primers: 60 Vbeta forward and 13 Jbeta reverse. This table comes from immunoSEQ multiplex PCR, and its TCRdb copy is limited to in-frame clones, with some not included. The repertoire holds around 250,000 clones, with over 70% as singletons. Comments on this clone: The antigen remains unidentified.

The sample was PBMCs. This chain joins TRBV5-1 and TRBJ1-1; D is unclear. The sequence derives from a woman aged 55-69 years in good health and CMV-seropositive. The CDR3 nucleotides are TGCGCCAGCAGCAACCTAGGCACTGAAGCTTTCTTT. It is translated as CASSNLGTEAFF. The full variable domain, its missing parts supplied by reference TRBV5-1 and TRBJ1-1, is KAGVTQTPRYLIKTRGQQVTLSCSPISGHRSVSWYQQTPGQGLQFLFEYFSETQRNKGNFPGRFSGRQFSNSRSEMNVSTLELGDSALYLCASSNLGTEAFFGQGTRLTVV.